The T cell receptor beta chain described here comes from a study of kidney transplant recipient with SARS-CoV-2 infection. Notes on this clonotype: The junction does not match germline at one end; this may be a read error.

Each CDR3 protein gets one entry after TCRdb re-called the reads with MiXCR. The sample includes under 250,000 distinct CDR3 sequences, around 30% of them seen just once. There are 17 residues in the CDR3. The germline gives CDR1 MGHDK, CDR2 SYGVNS. The sequences come from a blood sample, collected at baseline and on day 111 from a kidney transplant recipient. V and J are TRBV25-1 and TRBJ1-2; D remains ambiguous. This clonotype originated in a male patient between 25 and 39 years old who had COVID-19 and was a kidney transplant recipient. Some T cells may have originated in the graft donor. The CDR3 loop reads CVSSYRLELGKTYGYTF. Written as DNA, the CDR3 is TGTGTCAGCAGTTATAGGCTAGAACTGGGAAAGACCTATGGCTACACCTTC.